The rows below give T cell receptor beta chains drawn from one sample of a study of technical replicates of blood from several donors. The data were produced by immunoSEQ multiplex PCR, yet TCRdb's version contains in-frame clones alone and is incomplete. The table includes tens of thousands of clones, 94% detected once. What was sequenced was T cells isolated from PBMCs. The source of these receptors is a human donor in good health. Both conserved end residues are part of each CDR3. Fields, in order: J gene, V gene, CDR3 protein.

J: TRBJ1-2; V: TRBV4-1; CDR3: CASSHLVQNYGYTF
J: TRBJ2-1; V: TRBV5-4; CDR3: CASSLVSSGRAYNEQFF
J: TRBJ2-1; V: TRBV29-1; CDR3: CSVERGYNEQFF
J: TRBJ2-3; V: TRBV4-2; CDR3: CASSPLGLAGPEADTQYF
J: TRBJ2-7; V: TRBV25-1; CDR3: CASSGVGVYEQYF
J: TRBJ1-2; V: TRBV4-1; CDR3: CASSQPESGTAYGYTF
J: TRBJ2-7; V: TRBV4-1; CDR3: CASSLRDSPNYEQYF
J: TRBJ2-5; V: TRBV5-1; CDR3: CASRQQGSEETQYF
J: TRBJ1-2; V: TRBV4-1; CDR3: CASSPRDRGDGYTF
J: TRBJ2-7; V: TRBV28; CDR3: CASSFFNSPGEQYF
J: TRBJ2-1; V: TRBV10-3; CDR3: CAISPLAGGTYNEQFF
J: TRBJ1-5; V: TRBV11-2; CDR3: CASSRVGAEQPQHF
J: TRBJ1-1; V: TRBV6-6; CDR3: CASSQQGNTEAFF
J: TRBJ1-2; V: TRBV2; CDR3: CASSVGQGNYGYTF
J: TRBJ1-1; V: TRBV15; CDR3: CATSSRTGDTEAFF
J: TRBJ1-2; V: TRBV10-1; CDR3: CASSGLRDSYGYTF
J: TRBJ2-1; V: TRBV30; CDR3: CAWSGGTSGYNEQFF
J: TRBJ2-5; V: TRBV4-1; CDR3: CASSHALGREQETQYF
J: TRBJ2-3; V: TRBV14; CDR3: CASSQVGGAGRDTQYF
J: TRBJ1-1; V: TRBV11-2; CDR3: CASRPQGAPGTEAFF